In its sample, the clone carrying this TCR beta chain was seen a few times. Its antigen is unknown. The CDR3 is made up of 13 amino acids. Trimming left V 6 bases short and J 8 bases short, with 16 bases between. CDR1 and CDR2 (germline): MNHEY, SVGEGT. Enrolled hyperthyroidism patients had a new diagnosis, a duration under 2 months, and an age of 18 to 65. These data originate in a study of Graves' ophthalmopathy and Graves' hyperthyroidism. Study background: Stable hyperthyroidism referred to disease that showed no ophthalmopathy within 18 months of follow-up.

From RNA, the CDR3 regions of TCR beta chains were amplified and sequenced. An initial RT-PCR round employing HTBI primers preceded a second-round multiplex PCR. TCRdb analysed the multiplex PCR reads with MiXCR anew, one entry per CDR3 protein. The sample consists of more than 1,000,000 distinct CDR3 sequences, 36% of them appearing once. Overall study findings and caveats: Using a 13-signature model, the authors split ophthalmopathy from stable hyperthyroidism, with under 90% sensitivity and around 76% specificity. In predicting ophthalmopathy progression, the model reached around 66% sensitivity and 72.22% specificity.

Sequences were obtained from peripheral blood or thyroid tissue (not recorded which). The clonotype comes from an adult man with Graves' hyperthyroidism. This chain uses TRBV6-2 or TRBV6-3 with TRBJ1-1; D might be TRBD1 (6 bases). CDR3 in DNA: TGTGCCAGCAGGATCACAGGGAATACCGAAGCTTTCTTT. This codes for CASRITGNTEAFF.